Presented here are 11 T cell receptor beta chains from one specimen sequenced in a study of beta chain features in type 1 diabetes. Expressed TCRB transcripts were sequenced because the entire RNA isolate underwent reverse transcription. The method was immunoSEQ multiplex PCR; TCRdb's version includes in-frame clones alone and lacks a portion of them. Of about 150,000 clones in the sample, approximately 52% were seen once. The sample consisted of Tregs from blood. These receptors all come from a man between 18 and 35 years old in good health.

This clone came up a few times. The chain joins TRBV5-6 to TRBJ2-7; the D is unclear. Trimming left V 1 base short and J 9 bases short, with 20 bases between. This CDR3 spans 15 amino acids. Germline lookup yields CDR1 SGHDT and CDR2 YYEEEE. The CDR3 here is CASSLFLAIPTGQYF. The CDR3 bases are TGTGCCAGCAGCTTGTTTCTGGCAATACCTACGGGGCAGTACTTC.

This chain uses TRBV4-2 with TRBJ1-4; 7 bases are a match to TRBD1. Trimming at V came to 2 bases and at J to 6 bases, leaving 3 bases not matched to a gene. CDR3 length equals 14 residues. CDR1 LGHNA and CDR2 YNFKEQ come from the germline V gene. The DNA of the CDR3 is TGTGCCAGCAGCCAAAGGGACAGAGATGAAAAACTGTTTTTT. It codes for CASSQRDRDEKLFF.

This clone was recorded only once. The rearrangement uses TRBV5-1 and TRBJ2-1; 7 nucleotides agree with TRBD2. This CDR3 is built from 14 residues. Germline assignment: CDR1 SGHRS and CDR2 YFSETQ. V was pared by 7 bases and J by 7 bases, with 11 bases of the junction left unmatched. The CDR3 region has the DNA TGCGCCAGCGCCCGAGCGGGATTTGGTAATGAGCAGTTCTTC. This encodes CASARAGFGNEQFF.

The chain joins TRBV7-9 to TRBJ1-2, with D possibly TRBD1 on 5 matching bases. The CDR3 consists of 13 residues. The germline gives CDR1 SEHNR, CDR2 FQNEAQ (reference sequence). V was pared by 5 bases and J by 8 bases, with 15 bases between. The CDR3 sequence: CASSQGVLGGYTF. The CDR3 nucleotides read TGTGCCAGCAGCCAAGGGGTTCTGGGAGGCTACACCTTC.

This clone was counted between two and nine times. V and J are TRBV5-1 and TRBJ2-2; 13 positions match TRBD2. Germline CDR1 SGHRS, CDR2 YFSETQ. The V gene end was trimmed by 3 bases and the J gene end by 9 bases; junction bases not matched to a gene: 8. The CDR3 extends over 16 amino acids. The CDR3 protein is CASSWRLAGGPRELFF. The CDR3 coding sequence is TGCGCCAGCAGCTGGAGACTAGCGGGAGGTCCCAGGGAGCTGTTTTTT.

The rearrangement joins TRBV27 to TRBJ2-2; 8 bases are a match to TRBD1. The CDR3 spans 15 residues. Germline V lookup: CDR1 MNHEY, CDR2 SMNVEV (reference sequence). V dropped 5 bases and J dropped 6; count of bases not matched to a gene: 8. The CDR3 region is CASSTWGRGPGELFF. The CDR3 nucleotides are TGTGCCAGCAGTACCTGGGGCAGGGGGCCCGGGGAGCTGTTTTTT.

Details on this clone: One end of the junction is discordant with germline, which a read error may explain. The chain recombines TRBV29-1 with TRBJ1-2; D not certain. The germline V gene encodes CDR1 SQVTM and CDR2 ANQGSEA. The CDR3 has 11 amino acids. Written as DNA, the CDR3 is TGCGGCGTTGTGGTCGGGTATGGCTACACCTTC. Translation gives CGVVVGYGYTF. Together with reference TRBV29-1 and TRBJ1-2, the CDR3 gives the full variable domain: SAVISQKPSRDICQRGTSLTIQCQVDSQVTMMFWYRQQPGQSLTLIATANQGSEATYESGFVIDKFPISRPNLTFSTLTVSNMSPEDSSIYLCGVVVGYGYTFGSGTRLTVV.

This clone has just a few counts. The chain is built from TRBV7-9 and TRBJ2-4; 9 bases match TRBD2. Trimming at V came to 5 bases and at J to 6 bases, leaving 11 bases not matched to a gene. Germline values: CDR1 SEHNR, CDR2 FQNEAQ (reference sequence). The CDR3 is made up of 16 amino acids. The DNA for the CDR3 is TGTGCCAGCAGCCCCCAAAAGGCGGGAGGGAGAAACATTCAGTACTTC. Its translation: CASSPQKAGGRNIQYF.

This clone has only a few counts. The V and J genes are TRBV5-1 and TRBJ2-7; 13 nucleotides line up with TRBD2. The CDR3 runs to 16 residues. J lost 2 bases, V lost 4 bases, and 6 bases had no gene match. Germline CDR1 and CDR2: SGHRS and YFSETQ. CDR3 DNA sequence: TGCGCCAGCAGCGTAGGACTAGCGGGGGCCGCCTACGAGCAGTACTTC. It specifies CASSVGLAGAAYEQYF.

This clone was seen only a few times. V and J are TRBV7-3 and TRBJ2-5; 16 nucleotides agree with TRBD2. V shed 5 bases and J 5 bases; nucleotides not matched to a gene: 11. CDR3 length: 18 amino acids. CDR1 and CDR2 from the germline V gene are SGHTA and FQGTGA. CDR3 DNA: TGTGCCAGCAGCGCGGGACTAGCGGGAGGGCGGGCCGCGGAGACCCAGTACTTC. Its translation is CASSAGLAGGRAAETQYF.

The chain carries TRBV4-1 and TRBJ2-7, with 12 bases that match TRBD2. The germline gives CDR1 MGHRA, CDR2 YSYEKL. CDR3 size: 18 residues. Trimming at V came to 0 bases and at J to 4 bases, leaving 10 bases not matched to a gene. For the CDR3, the DNA is TGCGCCAGCAGCCAAGAATTGCTAGCGGGAGGGCCTAGGTACGAGCAGTACTTC. Encoded protein: CASSQELLAGGPRYEQYF.